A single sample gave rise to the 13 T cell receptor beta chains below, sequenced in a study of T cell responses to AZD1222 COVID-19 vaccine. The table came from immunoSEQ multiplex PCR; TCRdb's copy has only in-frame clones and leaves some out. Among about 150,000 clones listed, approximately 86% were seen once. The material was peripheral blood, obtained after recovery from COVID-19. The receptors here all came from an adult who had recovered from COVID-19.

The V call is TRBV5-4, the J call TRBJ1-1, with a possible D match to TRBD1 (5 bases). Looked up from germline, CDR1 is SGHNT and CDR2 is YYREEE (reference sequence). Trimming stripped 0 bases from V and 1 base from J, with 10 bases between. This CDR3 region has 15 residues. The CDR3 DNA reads TGTGCCAGCAGCTTGGGGACACCCAAGAACACTGAAGCTTTCTTT. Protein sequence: CASSLGTPKNTEAFF.

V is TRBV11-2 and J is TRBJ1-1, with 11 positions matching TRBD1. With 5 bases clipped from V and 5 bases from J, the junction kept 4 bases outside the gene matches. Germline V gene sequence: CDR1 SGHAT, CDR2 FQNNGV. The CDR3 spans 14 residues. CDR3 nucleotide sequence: TGTGCCAGCAGCCCCTGGGACAGGGGGACTGAAGCTTTCTTT. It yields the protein CASSPWDRGTEAFF.

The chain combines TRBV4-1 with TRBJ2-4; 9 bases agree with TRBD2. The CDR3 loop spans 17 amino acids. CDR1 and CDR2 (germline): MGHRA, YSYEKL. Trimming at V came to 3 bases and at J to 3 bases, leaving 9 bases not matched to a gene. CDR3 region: CASSQDPSGANKNIQYF. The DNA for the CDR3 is TGCGCCAGCAGCCAGGATCCTAGCGGGGCGAACAAAAACATTCAGTACTTC.

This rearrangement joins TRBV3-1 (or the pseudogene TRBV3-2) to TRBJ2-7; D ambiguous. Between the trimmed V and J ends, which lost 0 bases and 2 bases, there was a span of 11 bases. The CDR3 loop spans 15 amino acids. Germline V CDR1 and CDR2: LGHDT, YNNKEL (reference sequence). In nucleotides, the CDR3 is TGTGCCAGCAGCCAAGATCATGCTACCGCCTACGAGCAGTACTTC. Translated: CASSQDHATAYEQYF.

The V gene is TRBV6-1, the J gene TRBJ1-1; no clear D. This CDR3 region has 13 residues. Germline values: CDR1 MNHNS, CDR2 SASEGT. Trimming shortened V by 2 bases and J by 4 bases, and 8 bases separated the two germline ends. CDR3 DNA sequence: TGTGCCAGCAGTGAAAGGCACGGCACTGAAGCTTTCTTT. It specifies CASSERHGTEAFF.

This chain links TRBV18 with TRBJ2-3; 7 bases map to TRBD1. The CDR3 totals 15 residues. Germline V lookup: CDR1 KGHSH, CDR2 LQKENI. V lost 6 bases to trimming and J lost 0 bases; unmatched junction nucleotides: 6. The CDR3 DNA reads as TGTGCCAGCTCCCGGGACAGCCCTAGCACAGATACGCAGTATTTT. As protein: CASSRDSPSTDTQYF.

The CDR3 DNA reads as TGTGCCAGCAGCGCAAACAGGGGGCCCGCTGAAGCTTTCTTT. This gives the protein CASSANRGPAEAFF. The chain is built from TRBV7-8 and TRBJ1-1; 9 bases align to TRBD1. V gave up 5 bases and J gave up 6 bases; unmatched junction bases: 7. CDR1 and CDR2 from the germline V gene are SGHVS and FQNEAQ. The CDR3 is 14 amino acids.

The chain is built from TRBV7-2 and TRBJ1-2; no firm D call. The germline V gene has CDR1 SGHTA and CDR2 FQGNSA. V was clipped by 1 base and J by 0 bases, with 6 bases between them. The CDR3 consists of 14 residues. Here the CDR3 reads CASSLEVSNYGYTF. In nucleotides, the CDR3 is TGTGCCAGCAGCTTAGAAGTTTCTAACTATGGCTACACCTTC. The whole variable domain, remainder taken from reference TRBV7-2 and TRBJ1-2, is GAGVSQSPSNKVTEKGKDVELRCDPISGHTALYWYRQSLGQGLEFLIYFQGNSAPDKSGLPSDRFSAERTGGSVSTLTIQRTQQEDSAVYLCASSLEVSNYGYTFGSGTRLTVV.

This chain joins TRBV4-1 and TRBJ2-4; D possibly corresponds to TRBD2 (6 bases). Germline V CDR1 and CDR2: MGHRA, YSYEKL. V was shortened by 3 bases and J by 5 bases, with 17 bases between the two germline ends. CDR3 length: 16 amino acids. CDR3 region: CASSQGTDSPQNIQYF. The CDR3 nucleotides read TGCGCCAGCAGCCAGGGGACTGATAGCCCTCAAAACATTCAGTACTTC.

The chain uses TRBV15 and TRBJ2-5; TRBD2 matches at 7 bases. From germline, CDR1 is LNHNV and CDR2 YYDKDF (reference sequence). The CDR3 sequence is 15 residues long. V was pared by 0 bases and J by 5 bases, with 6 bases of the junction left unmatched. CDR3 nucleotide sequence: TGTGCCACCAGCAGAGATAAGACTAGCTGGGAGACCCAGTACTTC. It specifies CATSRDKTSWETQYF.

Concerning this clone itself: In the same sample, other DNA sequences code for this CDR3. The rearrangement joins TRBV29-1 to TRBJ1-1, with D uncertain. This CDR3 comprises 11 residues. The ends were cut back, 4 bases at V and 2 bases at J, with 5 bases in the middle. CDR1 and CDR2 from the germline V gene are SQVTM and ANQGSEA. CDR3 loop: CSVARNTEAFF. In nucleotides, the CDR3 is TGCAGCGTTGCCAGAAACACTGAAGCTTTCTTT.

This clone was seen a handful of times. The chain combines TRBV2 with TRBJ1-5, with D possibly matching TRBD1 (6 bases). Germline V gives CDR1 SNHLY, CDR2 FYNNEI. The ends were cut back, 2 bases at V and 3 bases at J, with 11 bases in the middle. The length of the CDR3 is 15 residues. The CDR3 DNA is TGTGCCAGCAGTGAAACTGGGACAATCAATCAGCCCCAGCATTTT. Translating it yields CASSETGTINQPQHF.

CDR3 sequence: CASTTGVNYGYTF. The CDR3 bases are TGTGCCAGCACCACAGGGGTTAACTATGGCTACACCTTC. The chain combines TRBV9 with TRBJ1-2, with TRBD1 identical over 7 bases. The CDR3 consists of 13 residues. Germline values: CDR1 SGDLS, CDR2 YYNGEE. Unmatched junction bases numbered 3, after V lost 6 bases and J lost 1 base.